This T cell receptor beta chain derives from a study of shared clonotypes between healthy human individuals. Study overall: There were three CD4 naive, three CD4 memory, two CD8 naive and one CD8 memory plates per donor.

On this clone itself: Antigen unknown.

Germline-derived CDR1 and CDR2 are MDHEN and SYDVKM. The V end was cut by 5 bases, the J end by 0 bases, with 14 bases between. The CDR3 spans 16 residues. Only in-frame clones appear in the TCRdb table, and some are missing; sequencing was by immunoSEQ multiplex PCR. The sample shows roughly 2.5 million clones, roughly nine tenths of them seen only once. Findings of the study overall: Clonotypes shared by all four sorted-subset donors had higher generation probabilities than non-shared clonotypes.

The J gene is TRBJ1-5, the V gene TRBV28, with D unclear. Sequenced sample: naive CD4+ T cells sorted from blood. Subset: CD45RA+ positively selected. This receptor was obtained from a man aged 18 to 35 in good health. The CDR3 DNA is TGTGCCAGCAGTCCCAGCCAGGTTGCTAGCAATCAGCCCCAGCATTTT. Amino acid sequence: CASSPSQVASNQPQHF.